This T cell receptor (beta chain) was profiled in a study of blood T cells in healthy people across ages (dated by TCRdb to the mid-2010s). Background for the entire study: In model experiments, template switching captured roughly one uniquely barcoded TCR beta cDNA molecule for every two T cells. Using the same blood draw, the study looked at two additional independent replicas of 1 million unique cDNA reads for two donors, one aged 18 to 30 and the other aged 80 or older. The donors were split into four age groups: young (average about 15 years), middle-aged (around 37), aged (about 56) and long-lived (roughly 80). The study measured age-related changes in TCR beta repertoire diversity using deep sequencing normalized with unique cDNA molecular identifiers. General findings and caveats noted by the study authors: As age increased, observed TCR beta diversity per million T cells dropped in a roughly linear way, and a significant reduction was already evident by age about 40. Compared with the aged group, the long-lived group had more naive CD4+ T cells, fewer expanded clones and increased TCR diversity, suggesting age selection. A strong correlation was found between observed TCR beta diversity and the percentage of naive T cells measured by flow cytometry. Estimates of total diversity based on one million sequenced T cells were considered lower bounds and underestimates. Because the CMV infection status of the donors was unknown, age-related changes in expanded clonotypes may potentially have been confounded. Conclusive comparison of naive and antigen-experienced compartments was prevented by the profiling of bulk unsorted PBMCs.

The donors were a few dozen Caucasian individuals from Russia, aged roughly 6 to 90 years, who were systemically healthy. Ten milliliters of peripheral blood were drawn from each donor into EDTA-treated Vacutainer tubes. Ficoll-Paque density-gradient centrifugation was used to isolate PBMCs, with at least 6.5 million per sample. Total RNA, at least 5 micrograms per sample, was extracted from PBMCs with Trizol reagent. For every donor, flow cytometry on a PBMC aliquot measured the percentage of naive CD45RAhigh/CD27high T cells. To prepare the library, 5' RACE was applied. Sequencer: Illumina HiSeq 2500. A second about 7 to 11 cycle PCR used a sample-barcoded 5' primer and a J-beta primer mix. Each TCR beta cDNA molecule received a unique molecular identifier from a template-switch 5' adaptor carrying 12 random nucleotides. Each sample yielded at least 2.5 million CDR3-containing paired-end reads. First-strand cDNA synthesis was performed from all RNA using the Mint cDNA synthesis kit, with priming by a TRBC-specific oligonucleotide. After uracil-DNA glycosylase treatment, a first 18-cycle PCR used universal primers M1SS and BC2_uni_R on all cDNA. In the original analysis: For normalization, 1 million high-quality reads, each with a distinct molecular identifier, were randomly selected from each sample. Reads with shared molecular identifiers were discarded instead of being binned into consensus sequences. MiTCR, set to a Q25 quality threshold and the strictest error-elimination algorithm, was used for CDR3 identification, clonotype clustering and error correction. A nonparametric unseen species model with Euler transformation was used to estimate a lower bound on total TCR beta diversity. TCRdb itself trimmed the public reads at Q25 with fastp, ran MiXCR and retained productive beta chains. CDR3 protein duplicates are merged, each entry listing the most common genes and DNA. What appears here as the V and J calls and clone size reflects TCRdb's work, not the paper's. This sample is represented by around 500,000 distinct CDR3 sequences; about 28% of them were singletons. Approximately 3.3% of the sample is taken by the ten largest.

For CDR1 and CDR2, the germline V gene lists MGHRA and YSYEKL. V drops 4 bases and J drops 4 bases, leaving 22 bases in between. Including the terminal cysteine and phenylalanine, the CDR3 comprises 18 residues. Only the CDR3 DNA stays, 54 bases, in frame from base 1. Concerning this clonotype: Its cognate antigen has yet to be identified. No base quality information exists; no much larger clone differs at one position.

This same sample was also taken into another study, of T cells of mothers and their children. The second paper states: Nine systemically healthy Caucasian individuals served as donors, namely three mothers together with their six children. cDNA synthesis consumed the entire amount of extracted RNA, loaded at roughly 1.5 ug RNA in each 15 ul reaction. In the second PCR, sample barcodes and 2-4 random nucleotides were introduced via the M1S primer. Each mother yielded over 10 million TCR beta CDR3 reads and each child roughly 2.9 million reads. In both related and unrelated pairs, thymic selection shapes the output of TCR recombination in a similar way, with inherited differences having only a minor effect. Normalized repertoire overlap was always found to be slightly, but never significantly, higher in related mother-child pairs than in unrelated mother-child pairs. No persistent microchimeric T cell clones were detected, at a sensitivity of approximately 90 clones per million clonotypes. In the study, deep NGS was used to compare the TCR beta repertoires of mothers and children, and features distinguishing related mother-child pairs from unrelated individuals were sought. On average, the children were roughly 10 +/- 4 years old, while the mothers were about 40 +/- 4 years old. After adapter ligation was performed with NEBNext reagents, the libraries were sequenced on an Illumina HiSeq 2000 with 100+100 nt paired-end reads. To avoid cross-contamination, the mother libraries and the child libraries were prepared a month apart and sequenced in separate runs. For each donor, somewhere between about 500,000 and 2,300,000 distinct TCR beta clonotypes were identified. Naive TCR beta clonotypes were estimated from low-frequency clonotypes matched to each donor's FACS-determined naive share, without sorting.

The chain joins TRBV4-1 to TRBJ1-4, and TRBD1 may be the D gene, going by 5 matching bases. The sequence came from a boy aged 2 to 10 in good health. Sample: blood. The CDR3 reads CASSPDRDRTLFNEKLFF. The nucleotides are TGCGCCAGCAGCCCCGACCGGGACCGAACCCTATTTAATGAAAAACTGTTTTTT.